Listed below are T cell receptor beta chains from one sample, sequenced in a study of Graves' ophthalmopathy and Graves' hyperthyroidism. From the multiplex PCR reads, TCRdb called clonotypes with MiXCR, one entry per CDR3 protein. The sample holds around 1,200,000 distinct CDR3 sequences, about 38% seen once. The sample was peripheral blood or thyroid tissue (not recorded which). Receptors originate from an adult man with Graves' hyperthyroidism. Both conserved end residues are part of each CDR3. A D gene is named only where the DNA matches it firmly. Rows give clone size only sometimes, using once, few, many, or a class for an expanded clone.

D gene	clone size	V gene	J gene	CDR3 DNA	CDR3 protein
.	many	TRBV5-1	TRBJ2-6	TGCGCCAGTTTACCGCAGGGGCGGTCGTCTGGGGCCAACGTCCTGACTTTC	CASLPQGRSSGANVLTF
.	.	TRBV7-9	TRBJ1-1	TGTGCCAGCAGGCCAACGGGGGCCCACGCTGAAGCTTTCTTT	CASRPTGAHAEAFF
.	many	TRBV12-3/TRBV12-4	TRBJ1-2	TGTGCCAGCAGCGCCCAGGGCCGGCATGGCTACACCTTC	CASSAQGRHGYTF
.	many	TRBV7-2	TRBJ2-7	TGTGCCAGCAGCTCAGACACCTCCTACGAGCAGTACTTC	CASSSDTSYEQYF
TRBD1	.	TRBV4-1	TRBJ2-2	TGCGCCAGCAGCCTGGGACAGGGGGCAAGGGCCGGGGAGCTGTTTTTT	CASSLGQGARAGELFF
.	many	TRBV29-1	TRBJ2-7	TGCAGCGTTGCGTCGGGGGCTTACGAGCAGTACTTC	CSVASGAYEQYF
.	few	TRBV28	TRBJ2-6	TGTGCCATCTCGTCGGGGCCAACTGGGGCCAACGTCCTGACTTTC	CAISSGPTGANVLTF
TRBD2	many	TRBV10-2	TRBJ2-7	TGCGCCAGCAGTGACTCCGGACTAGCGGGAGCCTACGAGCAGTACTTC	CASSDSGLAGAYEQYF
.	many	TRBV9	TRBJ1-2	TGTGCCAGCAGCGCGACCCGTGGTCACACCTTC	CASSATRGHTF
TRBD2	many	TRBV29-1	TRBJ2-7	TGCAGCGTTAGCGGGAGGTCCTACGAGCAGTACTTC	CSVSGRSYEQYF
.	many	TRBV10-1	TRBJ2-7	TGCGCCAGCAGTGAGTCGAGGGGGTACGAGCAGTACTTC	CASSESRGYEQYF
TRBD2	many	TRBV19	TRBJ2-2	TGTGCCAGTGGCTCAGAACTAGCGGGAGTCGGGGAGCTGTTTTTT	CASGSELAGVGELFF
TRBD1	.	TRBV29-1	TRBJ1-2	TGCAGCGTGGGACAGGACCCGTTGTCGACCTTC	CSVGQDPLSTF
TRBD1	.	TRBV10-2	TRBJ2-7	TGTGCCAGCAGCGCGGGACAGGGGAGGTACGAGCAGTACTTC	CASSAGQGRYEQYF
TRBD1	.	TRBV20-1	TRBJ1-5	TGCAGTGCTAGAAAGACAGGGAACACCGGGGCTGAGCCCCAGCATTTT	CSARKTGNTGAEPQHF
.	many	TRBV9	TRBJ2-7	TGTGCCAGCAGCGTAGGGGGGAACGAGCAGTACTTC	CASSVGGNEQYF